One and the same sample provided the 32 T cell receptor beta chains below, sequenced in a study of long-term antiretroviral therapy in people with HIV. Run at survey level, the immunoSEQ assay was version v3.0. The data were produced by immunoSEQ multiplex PCR, yet TCRdb's version contains in-frame clones alone and is incomplete. This table has roughly 20,000 clones, about four fifths appearing once. The sequencing used unsorted PBMCs, collected at the start of antiretroviral therapy. These receptors originate from a man aged 45-65 years with HIV.

The V and J genes are TRBV18 and TRBJ2-4; no firm D call. Trimming took 6 bases from V and 5 from J, leaving 20 bases between them. The germline V gene has CDR1 KGHSH and CDR2 LQKENI. The CDR3 covers 16 residues. CDR3 region: CASSSERTILQNIQYF. DNA for the CDR3: TGTGCCAGCTCCTCTGAGAGGACCATATTACAAAACATTCAGTACTTC.

The CDR3 is CASSPNPLGRSNQPQHF. In nucleotides, the CDR3 is TGTGCCAGCAGCCCCAACCCCCTCGGACGAAGCAATCAGCCCCAGCATTTT. The chain joins TRBV27 to TRBJ1-5; D gene ambiguous. CDR3 length equals 17 residues. V dropped 6 bases and J dropped 1 base, with 19 bases sitting between them. CDR1 and CDR2 (germline): MNHEY, SMNVEV (reference sequence).

This chain uses TRBV6-5 with TRBJ2-5, with 8 bases identical to TRBD1. The V gene's germline CDR1 is MNHEY and CDR2 SVGAGI. The junction had 3 bases not matched to a gene; V was cut back by 2 bases and J by 1 base. This CDR3 spans 15 amino acids. In DNA form, the CDR3 reads TGTGCCAGCAGTTACGGGACAGGATCCCAAGAGACCCAGTACTTC. Protein product: CASSYGTGSQETQYF.

V is TRBV18 and J is TRBJ2-4; D could derive from TRBD1 or TRBD2 (5 bases each). With 3 bases removed from V and 6 bases from J, the gap between germline ends came to 9 bases. The CDR3 runs to 13 residues. Germline lookup yields CDR1 KGHSH and CDR2 LQKENI. The CDR3 protein is CASSPGDVNIQYF. CDR3 nucleotides: TGTGCCAGCTCACCGGGGGATGTAAACATTCAGTACTTC.

This clone came up once. J is TRBJ2-3 and V is TRBV13; TRBD2 aligns across 9 bases. The CDR3 contains 16 residues. Trimming at V came to 3 bases and at J to 3 bases, leaving 7 bases not matched to a gene. In germline, CDR1 is PRHDT, CDR2 FYEKMQ (reference sequence). In DNA form, the CDR3 reads TGTGCCAGCAGCTTTAGCGGGAGAGCGTTAACAGATACGCAGTATTTT. The encoded protein is CASSFSGRALTDTQYF.

The chain employs TRBV18 and TRBJ1-4; D call uncertain. The V end was cut by 6 bases, the J end by 5 bases, with 10 bases between. Germline V lookup: CDR1 KGHSH, CDR2 LQKENI. The CDR3 runs 13 residues. CDR3 region: CASSTRPNEKLFF. The CDR3 DNA follows: TGTGCCAGCTCCACAAGGCCCAATGAAAAACTGTTTTTT. Complete variable domain (other parts from reference TRBV18 and TRBJ1-4): NAGVMQNPRHLVRRRGQEARLRCSPMKGHSHVYWYRQLPEEGLKFMVYLQKENIIDESGMPKERFSAEFPKEGPSILRIQQVVRGDSAAYFCASSTRPNEKLFFGSGTQLSVL.

CDR3 sequence reads: CASSPRSASGANVLTF. CDR3 bases: TGTGCCAGCAGCCCACGGTCGGCCTCTGGGGCCAACGTCCTGACTTTC. This rearrangement joins TRBV11-2 to TRBJ2-6; D gene uncertain. Germline V gene lookup returns CDR1 SGHAT and CDR2 FQNNGV. V was clipped by 5 bases and J by 0 bases, with 11 bases between them. This CDR3 region has 16 residues.

This rearrangement joins TRBV7-2 to TRBJ2-7; D might be TRBD1 (6 bases). The germline V gene has CDR1 SGHTA and CDR2 FQGNSA. This CDR3 comprises 16 residues. The germline V and J ends were trimmed by 1 base and 2 bases, with 15 bases remaining between them. In nucleotides, the CDR3 is TGTGCCAGCAGCTTAGGACTCGGACAGCTAACCTACGAGCAGTACTTC. Protein: CASSLGLGQLTYEQYF.

This chain links TRBV11-2 with TRBJ2-2, with D perhaps matching TRBD1 (6 bases). Germline values: CDR1 SGHAT, CDR2 FQNNGV. The CDR3 is 14 amino acids. The germline V and J ends were trimmed by 8 bases and 0 bases, with 10 bases remaining between them. CDR3 region: CASRQAPNTGELFF. In nucleotides, the CDR3 is TGTGCCAGCCGACAGGCACCGAACACCGGGGAGCTGTTTTTT. Full variable domain (outside the CDR3, taken from reference TRBV11-2 and TRBJ2-2): EAGVAQSPRYKIIEKRQSVAFWCNPISGHATLYWYQQILGQGPKLLIQFQNNGVVDDSQLPKDRFSAERLKGVDSTLKIQPAKLEDSAVYLCASRQAPNTGELFFGEGSRLTVL.

V is TRBV5-5 and J is TRBJ1-1; 7 positions agree with TRBD1. Germline V gene sequence: CDR1 SGHKS, CDR2 YYEKEE (reference sequence). CDR3 length: 16 amino acids. V lost 0 bases, J lost 1 base, and 6 bases stayed unmatched. CDR3 bases: TGTGCCAGCAGCTTGGCCTCGGGACAGCCGAACACTGAAGCTTTCTTT. Amino acid sequence: CASSLASGQPNTEAFF.

This clone has a single count. The V call is TRBV6-6, the J call TRBJ2-7, with TRBD1 matching 8 bases. V shed 8 bases, J shed 6 bases, and the junction held 9 bases outside the gene matches. Germline assignment: CDR1 MNHNY and CDR2 SVGAGI (reference sequence). The CDR3 covers 13 residues. This chain's CDR3 is CASLRQGASEQYF. The CDR3 nucleotides are TGTGCCAGCCTCCGCCAGGGGGCTTCCGAGCAGTACTTC.

The chain combines TRBV7-2 with TRBJ2-5; D is possibly TRBD1 (5 bases). Germline lookup yields CDR1 SGHTA and CDR2 FQGNSA. The CDR3 is 14 residues long. V lost 0 bases and J 5 bases, leaving 10 bases between the germline ends. The CDR3 DNA is TGTGCCAGCAGCTTAGCGGGGCCCCTGGAGACCCAGTACTTC. Amino acids: CASSLAGPLETQYF.

This clone is termed medium-sized. Written as DNA, the CDR3 is TGTGCCAGCAGTTTACTCCGCGGGCCCCAGCATTTT. Residues: CASSLLRGPQHF. V usage is TRBV28 and J usage is TRBJ1-5; D remains ambiguous. The CDR3 totals 12 residues. Germline lookup yields CDR1 MDHEN and CDR2 SYDVKM. Trimming removed 2 bases at V and 9 bases at J, with 8 bases between.

V usage is TRBV4-3 and J usage is TRBJ2-3, with 9 positions matching TRBD2. The germline V gene encodes CDR1 LGHNA and CDR2 YSLEER. The CDR3 spans 16 residues. Unmatched junction bases numbered 3, after V lost 1 base and J lost 1 base. The CDR3 reads CASSQGLAEGTDTQYF. The CDR3 DNA follows: TGCGCCAGCAGCCAAGGACTAGCGGAGGGCACAGATACGCAGTATTTT.

Only one count was recorded for this clone. CDR3 in amino acids: CASSWPGQGRYEQYF. The CDR3, as DNA: TGTGCCAGCAGTTGGCCGGGACAGGGAAGATACGAGCAGTACTTC. The chain employs TRBV27 and TRBJ2-7; 9 bases align to TRBD1. The V gene's germline CDR1 is MNHEY and CDR2 SMNVEV (reference sequence). The CDR3 is 15 amino acids. Germline trimming cut 4 bases from V and 4 bases from J; bases unmatched to any gene: 8.

This chain's CDR3 is CASSLSLRNEQFF. CDR3 nucleotides: TGTGCCAGCAGTTTATCGTTGAGGAATGAGCAGTTCTTC. The chain is built from TRBV27 and TRBJ2-1; D not certain. CDR3 length: 13 amino acids. Germline CDR1 MNHEY, CDR2 SMNVEV (reference sequence). V dropped 0 bases and J dropped 7 bases, with 7 bases sitting between them.

The V call is TRBV11-2, the J call TRBJ2-7; tentative D call: TRBD2 (5 bases). Trimming pared 5 bases from V and 6 bases from J, leaving 8 bases between. Germline values: CDR1 SGHAT, CDR2 FQNNGV. The CDR3 covers 11 residues. The CDR3 sequence: CASSEDSEQYF. The CDR3 DNA reads TGTGCCAGCAGCGAGGACTCCGAGCAGTACTTC.

The V gene is TRBV5-1, the J gene TRBJ2-1; weak D call: TRBD2 (6 bases). The CDR3 is 16 amino acids. Trimming left V 1 base short and J 7 bases short, with 18 bases between. The germline gives CDR1 SGHRS, CDR2 YFSETQ. DNA of the CDR3: TGCGCCAGCAGCTTGTTAACTTGGTATCGGGGGAATGAGCAGTTCTTC. Protein sequence: CASSLLTWYRGNEQFF.

The chain employs TRBV29-1 and TRBJ2-1; TRBD2 matches 11 bases. Germline V gene data show CDR1 as SQVTM and CDR2 as ANQGSEA. Trimming at V came to 5 bases and at J to 8 bases, leaving 8 bases not matched to a gene. The CDR3 loop spans 14 amino acids. In DNA, the CDR3 is TGCAGCGTTTCAGCTAGCGGGGGGCAACATGAGCAGTTCTTC. It encodes CSVSASGGQHEQFF.

This clone was seen a handful of times. The chain joins TRBV15 to TRBJ2-7, with 8 bases identical to TRBD1. CDR1 is LNHNV, CDR2 YYDKDF, per germline (reference sequence). The CDR3 totals 16 residues. The trim removed 0 bases at V and 0 bases at J, leaving 4 bases unmatched. CDR3 nucleotides: TGTGCCACCAGCAGAGATCGGACAGGGAGCTCCTACGAGCAGTACTTC. It is translated as CATSRDRTGSSYEQYF.

The chain has TRBV27 and TRBJ1-2; 7 nucleotides match TRBD1. There are 15 residues in the CDR3. The J segment lost 5 bases and the V segment lost 4 bases, leaving 10 bases of the junction unmatched. The germline V gene encodes CDR1 MNHEY and CDR2 SMNVEV (reference sequence). CDR3 protein: CASSSHTPGQYGYTF. In DNA form, the CDR3 reads TGTGCCAGCAGTTCCCACACCCCGGGACAGTATGGCTACACCTTC.

The chain uses TRBV7-6 and TRBJ2-7; a weak D match, TRBD1 (6 bases). This CDR3 contains 16 residues. V was pared by 7 bases and J by 2 bases, with 21 bases between. CDR1 SGHVS and CDR2 FNYEAQ come from the germline V gene. CDR3 nucleotides: TGTGCCAGCACCCTAGGGGCAGGGGCCACAACCTACGAGCAGTACTTC. Protein product: CASTLGAGATTYEQYF.

This chain links TRBV9 with TRBJ2-5, with D possibly TRBD2 on 5 matching bases. V shed 4 bases and J shed 5 bases, with 21 bases lying between them. This CDR3 is built from 16 residues. From germline, CDR1 is SGDLS and CDR2 YYNGEE. The CDR3 region is CASSLPVRDARETQYF. The CDR3 DNA is TGTGCCAGCAGCCTACCTGTGAGGGATGCACGGGAGACCCAGTACTTC.

The chain carries TRBV11-3 and TRBJ2-2; D is undetermined. Germline V CDR1 and CDR2: SGHNT, YENEEA. Trimming took off 2 bases at V and 1 base at J, with 2 bases between the two ends. The CDR3 is made up of 13 amino acids. The CDR3 DNA sequence: TGTGCCAGCAGCTTAATGAACACCGGGGAGCTGTTTTTT. Its protein product is CASSLMNTGELFF. The whole variable domain, remainder taken from reference TRBV11-3 and TRBJ2-2, is EAGVVQSPRYKIIEKKQPVAFWCNPISGHNTLYWYLQNLGQGPELLIRYENEEAVDDSQLPKDRFSAERLKGVDSTLKIQPAELGDSAVYLCASSLMNTGELFFGEGSRLTVL.

V gene TRBV7-9 combines with J gene TRBJ2-5; a weak D match, TRBD2 (6 bases). The CDR3 is 15 residues long. Trimming took off 5 bases at V and 2 bases at J, with 15 bases between the two ends. The germline V gene encodes CDR1 SEHNR and CDR2 FQNEAQ (reference sequence). The chain's CDR3 is CASSPGGRAQETQYF. The CDR3 nucleotides read TGTGCCAGCAGCCCCGGAGGGCGGGCTCAAGAGACCCAGTACTTC.

The chain links TRBV27 to TRBJ1-5; TRBD1 matches at 9 bases. This CDR3 comprises 14 residues. CDR1 MNHEY and CDR2 SMNVEV come from the germline V gene (reference sequence). J was trimmed by 7 bases and V by 9 bases; bases with no gene match: 10. The CDR3: CASTNRGPGQPQHF. CDR3 DNA: TGTGCCAGTACAAACAGGGGGCCTGGGCAGCCCCAGCATTTT.

This rearrangement joins TRBV9 to TRBJ2-7, with 9 bases lining up with TRBD2. Trimming cost V 0 bases and J 0 bases; bases outside gene matches: 13. CDR1 is SGDLS, CDR2 YYNGEE, per germline. This CDR3 spans 19 amino acids. The CDR3 sequence: CASSVDWLAGSQSSYEQYF. CDR3 bases: TGTGCCAGCAGCGTAGACTGGCTAGCGGGATCGCAGAGCTCCTACGAGCAGTACTTC.

The chain joins TRBV7-9 to TRBJ2-1, with 11 bases identical to TRBD2. The CDR3 is 15 amino acids. V gave up 3 bases and J gave up 4 bases; unmatched junction bases: 2. The germline V gene encodes CDR1 SEHNR and CDR2 FQNEAQ (reference sequence). CDR3 nucleotide sequence: TGTGCCAGCAGCTTGGGACTAGCGGTTTACAATGAGCAGTTCTTC. This encodes CASSLGLAVYNEQFF.

The rearrangement links TRBV6-6 to TRBJ2-7; no clear D. Looked up from germline, CDR1 is MNHNY and CDR2 is SVGAGI (reference sequence). This CDR3 region has 14 residues. V was pared by 1 base and J by 3 bases, with 10 bases between. The chain's CDR3 is CASSYLEWGYEQYF. CDR3 DNA: TGTGCCAGCAGTTACTTGGAATGGGGCTACGAGCAGTACTTC.

The chain joins TRBV27 to TRBJ2-2; no clear D. CDR1 is MNHEY and CDR2 is SMNVEV in the germline V gene (reference sequence). V lost 1 base and J lost 6, with 3 bases in between. This CDR3 is 12 amino acids long. The CDR3 protein is CASSLYPGELFF. In DNA, the CDR3 is TGTGCCAGCAGTTTATACCCCGGGGAGCTGTTTTTT.

This clone was picked up a small number of times. The gene calls are TRBV5-4 and TRBJ2-7; possible D gene TRBD2, 5 bases. CDR3 length: 13 residues. The V end was cut by 4 bases, the J end by 3 bases, with 11 bases between. From germline, CDR1 is SGHNT and CDR2 YYREEE (reference sequence). The DNA for the CDR3 is TGTGCCAGCAGCGAAGGACGGGACTACGAGCAGTACTTC. Its translation is CASSEGRDYEQYF.

This chain uses TRBV9 with TRBJ1-5; 8 bases are shared with TRBD1. This CDR3 is 15 amino acids long. V dropped 4 bases and J dropped 5; count of bases not matched to a gene: 8. Germline V gene lookup returns CDR1 SGDLS and CDR2 YYNGEE. In DNA, the CDR3 is TGTGCCAGCAGCCTTACAGGGGGGTTGGATCAGCCCCAGCATTTT. Translating it yields CASSLTGGLDQPQHF.